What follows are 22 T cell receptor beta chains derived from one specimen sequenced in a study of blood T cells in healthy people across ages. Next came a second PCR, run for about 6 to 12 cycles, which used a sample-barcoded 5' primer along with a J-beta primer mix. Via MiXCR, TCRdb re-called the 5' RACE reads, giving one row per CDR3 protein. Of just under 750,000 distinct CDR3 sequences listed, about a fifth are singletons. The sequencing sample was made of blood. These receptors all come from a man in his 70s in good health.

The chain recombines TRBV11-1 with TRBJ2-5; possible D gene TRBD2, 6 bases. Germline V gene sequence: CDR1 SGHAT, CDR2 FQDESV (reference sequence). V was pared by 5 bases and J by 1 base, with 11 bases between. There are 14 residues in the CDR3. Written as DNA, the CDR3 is TGTGCCAGCAGCCATCCCGGGGGCCAAGAGACCCAGTACTTC. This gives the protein CASSHPGGQETQYF.

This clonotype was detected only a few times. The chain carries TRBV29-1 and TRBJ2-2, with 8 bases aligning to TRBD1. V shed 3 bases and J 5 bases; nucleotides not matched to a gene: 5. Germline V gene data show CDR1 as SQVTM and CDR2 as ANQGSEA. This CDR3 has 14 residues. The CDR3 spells CSVDTQGGTGELFF. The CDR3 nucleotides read TGCAGCGTTGATACACAGGGGGGAACCGGGGAGCTGTTTTTT.

The CDR3 nucleotides are TGCAGTGCCCCAAGGGGGGGTGCGGGTGAAAAACTGTTTTTT. Its translation is CSAPRGGAGEKLFF. The chain recombines TRBV20-1 with TRBJ1-4; D might be TRBD1 (6 bases). CDR3 length: 14 amino acids. The ends were cut back, 6 bases at V and 7 bases at J, with 18 bases in the middle. Germline V gives CDR1 DFQATT, CDR2 SNEGSKA (reference sequence).

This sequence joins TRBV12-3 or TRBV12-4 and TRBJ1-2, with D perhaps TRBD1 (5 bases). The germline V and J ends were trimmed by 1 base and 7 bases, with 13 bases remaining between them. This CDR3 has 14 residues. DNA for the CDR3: TGTGCCAGCAGTTTAGGTGTGGGGGTTATTGGCTACACCTTC. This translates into CASSLGVGVIGYTF.

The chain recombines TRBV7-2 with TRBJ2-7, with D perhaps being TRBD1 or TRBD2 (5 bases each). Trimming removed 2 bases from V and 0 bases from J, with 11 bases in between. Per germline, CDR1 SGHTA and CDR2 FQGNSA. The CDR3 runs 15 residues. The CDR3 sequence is CASSLQGRGSYEQYF. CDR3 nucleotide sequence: TGTGCCAGCAGCTTACAGGGACGAGGCTCCTACGAGCAGTACTTC. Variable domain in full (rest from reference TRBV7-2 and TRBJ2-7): GAGVSQSPSNKVTEKGKDVELRCDPISGHTALYWYRQSLGQGLEFLIYFQGNSAPDKSGLPSDRFSAERTGGSVSTLTIQRTQQEDSAVYLCASSLQGRGSYEQYFGPGTRLTVT.

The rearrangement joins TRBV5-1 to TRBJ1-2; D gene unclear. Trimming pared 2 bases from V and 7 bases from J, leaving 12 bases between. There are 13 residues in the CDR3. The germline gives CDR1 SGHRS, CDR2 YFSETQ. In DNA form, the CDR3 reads TGCGCCAGCAGCTTAGAAGGGCCAGGTGGCTACACCTTC. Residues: CASSLEGPGGYTF.

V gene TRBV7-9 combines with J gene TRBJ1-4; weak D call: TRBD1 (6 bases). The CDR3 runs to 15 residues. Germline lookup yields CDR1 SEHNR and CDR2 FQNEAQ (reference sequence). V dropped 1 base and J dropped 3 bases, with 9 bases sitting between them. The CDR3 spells CASSLVGHSNEKLFF. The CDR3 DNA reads TGTGCCAGCAGCTTAGTGGGACACTCTAATGAAAAACTGTTTTTT.

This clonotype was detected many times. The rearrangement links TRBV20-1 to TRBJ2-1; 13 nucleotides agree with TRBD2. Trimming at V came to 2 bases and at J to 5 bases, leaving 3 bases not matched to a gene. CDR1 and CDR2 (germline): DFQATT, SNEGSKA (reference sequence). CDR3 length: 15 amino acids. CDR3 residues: CSARRGTSGNNEQFF. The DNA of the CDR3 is TGCAGTGCTAGAAGGGGGACTAGCGGGAACAATGAGCAGTTCTTC.

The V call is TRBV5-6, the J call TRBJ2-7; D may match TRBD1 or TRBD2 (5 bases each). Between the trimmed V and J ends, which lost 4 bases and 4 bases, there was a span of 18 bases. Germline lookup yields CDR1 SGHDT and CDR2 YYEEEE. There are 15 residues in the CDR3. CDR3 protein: CASSDYRQNPYEQYF. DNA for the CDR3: TGTGCCAGCAGCGACTACCGACAGAACCCTTACGAGCAGTACTTC.

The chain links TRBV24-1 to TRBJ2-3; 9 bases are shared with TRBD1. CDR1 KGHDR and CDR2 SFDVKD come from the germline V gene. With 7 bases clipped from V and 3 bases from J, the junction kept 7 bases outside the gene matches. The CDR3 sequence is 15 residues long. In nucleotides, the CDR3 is TGTGCCACCAGCCATCGCGGGACAGGGACAGATACGCAGTATTTT. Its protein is CATSHRGTGTDTQYF.

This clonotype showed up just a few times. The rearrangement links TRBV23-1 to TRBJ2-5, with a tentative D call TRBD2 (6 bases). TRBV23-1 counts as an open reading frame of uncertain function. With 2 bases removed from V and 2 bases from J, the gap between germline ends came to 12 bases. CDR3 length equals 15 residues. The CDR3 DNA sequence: TGCGCCAGCAGTCAAGCGGGACGGAAACAAGAGACCCAGTACTTC. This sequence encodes CASSQAGRKQETQYF.

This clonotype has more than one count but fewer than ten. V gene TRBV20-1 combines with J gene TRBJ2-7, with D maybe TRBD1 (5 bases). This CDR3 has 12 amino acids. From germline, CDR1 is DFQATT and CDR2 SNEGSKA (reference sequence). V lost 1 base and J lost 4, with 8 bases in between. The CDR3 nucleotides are TGCAGTGCTAGAGGACAGTTTTACGAGCAGTACTTC. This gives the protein CSARGQFYEQYF.

In DNA form, the CDR3 reads TGTGCCAGCACGGTAGCCGGCCCACCCCTCCACTTT. Translated: CASTVAGPPLHF. J is TRBJ1-6 and V is TRBV6-1, with unresolved D. The germline V and J ends were trimmed by 7 bases and 11 bases, with 12 bases remaining between them. Germline assignment: CDR1 MNHNS and CDR2 SASEGT. CDR3 size: 12 residues.

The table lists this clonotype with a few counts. Here the CDR3 DNA reads TGTGCCAGCAGCTTAGATCCGGGGCGGGAGACCCAGTACTTC. The encoded protein is CASSLDPGRETQYF. This sequence joins TRBV7-2 and TRBJ2-5; the D call may be TRBD1 or TRBD2 (5 bases each). There are 14 residues in the CDR3. V lost 1 base and J 5 bases, leaving 11 bases between the germline ends. Germline loops: CDR1 SGHTA, CDR2 FQGNSA.

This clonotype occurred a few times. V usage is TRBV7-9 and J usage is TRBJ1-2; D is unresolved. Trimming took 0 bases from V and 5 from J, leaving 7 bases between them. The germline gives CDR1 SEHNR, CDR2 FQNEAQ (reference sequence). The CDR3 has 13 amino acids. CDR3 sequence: CASSLAPDYGYTF. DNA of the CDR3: TGTGCCAGCAGCTTAGCGCCGGATTATGGCTACACCTTC.

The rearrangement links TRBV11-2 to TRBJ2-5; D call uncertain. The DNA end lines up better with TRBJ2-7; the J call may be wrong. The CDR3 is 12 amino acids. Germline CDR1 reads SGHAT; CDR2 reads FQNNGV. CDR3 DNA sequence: TGTGCCAGCAGCTCCAGGAGAAGCGAGCAGTACTTC. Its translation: CASSSRRSEQYF.

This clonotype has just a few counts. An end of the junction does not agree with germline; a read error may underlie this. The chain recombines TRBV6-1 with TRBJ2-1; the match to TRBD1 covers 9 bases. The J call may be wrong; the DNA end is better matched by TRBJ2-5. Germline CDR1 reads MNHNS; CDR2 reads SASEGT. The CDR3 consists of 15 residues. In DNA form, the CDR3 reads TGTGCCAGCAGCGAAGTGAAGACAGGGGGGAAGACCCAGTACTTC. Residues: CASSEVKTGGKTQYF.

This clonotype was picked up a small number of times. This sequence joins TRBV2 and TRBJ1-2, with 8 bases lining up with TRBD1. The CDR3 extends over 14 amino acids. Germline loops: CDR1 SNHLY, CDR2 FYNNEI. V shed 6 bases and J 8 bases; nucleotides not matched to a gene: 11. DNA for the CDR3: TGTGCCAGCAGCGTAGATTTGACAGGGGAGGGCTACACCTTC. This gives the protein CASSVDLTGEGYTF.

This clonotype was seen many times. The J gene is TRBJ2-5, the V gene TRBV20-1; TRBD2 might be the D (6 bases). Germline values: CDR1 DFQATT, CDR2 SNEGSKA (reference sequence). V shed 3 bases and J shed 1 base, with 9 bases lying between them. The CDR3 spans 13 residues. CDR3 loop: CSASRDFQETQYF. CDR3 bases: TGCAGTGCTAGCCGGGACTTCCAAGAGACCCAGTACTTC.

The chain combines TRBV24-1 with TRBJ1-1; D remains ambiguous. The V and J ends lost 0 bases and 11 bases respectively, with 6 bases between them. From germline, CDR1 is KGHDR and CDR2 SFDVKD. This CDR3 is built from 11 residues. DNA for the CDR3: TGTGCCACCAGTGATTTGCAGTCGGCTTTCTTT. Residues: CATSDLQSAFF.

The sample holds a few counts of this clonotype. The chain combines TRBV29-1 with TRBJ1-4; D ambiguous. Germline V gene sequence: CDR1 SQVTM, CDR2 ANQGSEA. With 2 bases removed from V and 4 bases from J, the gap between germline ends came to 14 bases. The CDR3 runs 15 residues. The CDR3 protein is CSVEPPGSYNEKLFF. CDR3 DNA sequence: TGCAGCGTTGAACCACCGGGATCCTATAATGAAAAACTGTTTTTT.

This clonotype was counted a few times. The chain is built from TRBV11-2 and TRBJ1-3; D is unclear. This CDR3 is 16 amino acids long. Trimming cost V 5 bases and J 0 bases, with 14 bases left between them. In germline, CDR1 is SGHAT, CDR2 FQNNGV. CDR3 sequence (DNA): TGTGCCAGCAGCCCTCCCAGCCGACCCTCTGGAAACACCATATATTTT. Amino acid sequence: CASSPPSRPSGNTIYF.